Sequencing of this TCR beta chain was carried out in a study of T-cell reconstitution after alpha-beta-depleted transplantation in children. General observations from the study: The high TCRbeta diversity at day 60 in some patients came from surviving recipient T cells and thymic progenitors. A year post-transplant, T-cell counts and diversity derived mostly from newly produced T cells.

Concerning this clonotype: Its antigen is not identified.

Construction of the TCRbeta library involved unique molecular identifiers. One entry per CDR3 protein results from TCRdb running MiXCR on the PCR reads. The sample contains approximately 110,000 distinct CDR3 sequences, 20% to 25% of which appear only once. The CDR3 has 14 residues. Deletions cut 6 bases from V and 4 bases from J, with 16 bases between. This sequence joins TRBV12-3 or TRBV12-4 and TRBJ2-7; D is ambiguous. The sequence came from a male patient aged 2-15 years who had a stem cell transplant for chronic granulomatous disease, so the T cells may come from the graft donor. Specimen: PBMCs, mostly from graft donor cells, collected 180 days after TCRalphabeta/CD19-depleted stem cell transplant. The CDR3 sequence: CASSPKGFGYEQYF. CDR3 coding DNA: TGTGCCAGCAGCCCGAAGGGCTTCGGGTACGAGCAGTACTTC.